What follows are 21 T cell receptor beta chains derived from one specimen sequenced in a study of cytomegalovirus exposure and HLA in healthy donors. The study ran its PCR with 60 Vbeta and 13 Jbeta primers. The table came from immunoSEQ multiplex PCR; TCRdb's copy has only in-frame clones and leaves some out. The sample has 150,000 or so clones. Sequencing was carried out using PBMCs. These receptors originate from a woman aged 18-35 years in good health and CMV-seronegative.

This sequence joins TRBV5-1 and TRBJ2-1, with D perhaps TRBD2 (5 bases). The CDR3 length is 14 residues. Germline CDR1 SGHRS, CDR2 YFSETQ. V lost 4 bases and J 10 bases, leaving 18 bases between the germline ends. The CDR3: CASSQGLELVEQFF. The CDR3 nucleotides read TGCGCCAGCAGCCAAGGACTCGAACTTGTGGAGCAGTTCTTC.

The gene calls are TRBV5-6 and TRBJ2-3; unclear D gene. Germline CDR1 and CDR2: SGHDT and YYEEEE. The V end lost 0 bases, the J end lost 1 base, and 3 bases lay between the germline ends. The CDR3 contains 13 residues. The CDR3 loop reads CASSLGRTDTQYF. In nucleotides, the CDR3 is TGTGCCAGCAGCTTGGGGCGCACAGATACGCAGTATTTT.

The gene calls are TRBV25-1 and TRBJ2-5; the D is unclear. The germline V and J ends were trimmed by 0 bases and 1 base, with 9 bases remaining between them. The CDR3 length is 15 residues. Germline loops: CDR1 MGHDK, CDR2 SYGVNS. CDR3 residues: CASSEYQNLQETQYF. CDR3 coding DNA: TGTGCCAGCAGTGAATACCAGAATCTCCAAGAGACCCAGTACTTC.

The genes are TRBV2 and TRBJ1-4, with a tentative D call TRBD1 (6 bases). V was pared by 7 bases and J by 8 bases, with 17 bases between. The germline CDR1 and CDR2 sequences are SNHLY and FYNNEI. CDR3 length: 14 amino acids. The CDR3 coding sequence is TGTGCCAGCACTTCTCCGGCAGGGGTAGAAAAACTGTTTTTT. The encoded protein is CASTSPAGVEKLFF.

The V and J genes are TRBV27 and TRBJ2-1, with TRBD2 identical over 14 bases. The CDR3 extends over 17 amino acids. With 0 bases clipped from V and 6 bases from J, the junction kept 4 bases outside the gene matches. Germline-derived CDR1 and CDR2 are MNHEY and SMNVEV (reference sequence). CDR3 DNA: TGTGCCAGCAGTTTATCATTGGGGACTAGCGGGAGCAATGAGCAGTTCTTC. Protein product: CASSLSLGTSGSNEQFF.

This chain joins TRBV28 and TRBJ1-5; 7 nucleotides align to TRBD1. Per the germline V gene, CDR1 is MDHEN and CDR2 is SYDVKM. V was clipped by 5 bases and J by 5 bases; unmatched bases: 12. The CDR3 covers 16 residues. The CDR3 sequence is CASSRQGSVVDQPQHF. The DNA of the CDR3 is TGTGCCAGCAGTAGACAGGGTAGTGTGGTCGATCAGCCCCAGCATTTT.

J is TRBJ1-2 and V is TRBV7-9; weak D call: TRBD1 (5 bases). CDR3 length: 15 residues. Trimming left V 1 base short and J 6 bases short, with 15 bases between. Germline-derived CDR1 and CDR2 are SEHNR and FQNEAQ (reference sequence). The CDR3 nucleotides are TGTGCCAGCAGCTTAGTCGTCACGGGGGGGGATGGCTACACCTTC. It translates to CASSLVVTGGDGYTF.

The rearrangement uses TRBV4-2 and TRBJ1-1, with TRBD1 as a possible D gene (5 bases). Germline V CDR1 and CDR2: LGHNA, YNFKEQ. V dropped 8 bases and J dropped 4 bases, with 17 bases sitting between them. The CDR3 is 14 amino acids. Written as DNA, the CDR3 is TGTGCCAGCGGACCCCCGGGAGGGGTCACTGAAGCTTTCTTT. Encoded protein: CASGPPGGVTEAFF.

V is TRBV7-2 and J is TRBJ2-2; 12 positions agree with TRBD2. This CDR3 region has 16 residues. Germline V lookup: CDR1 SGHTA, CDR2 FQGNSA. The V segment lost 4 bases and the J segment 6 bases; nucleotides outside the gene matches: 6. The CDR3 DNA is TGTGCCAGCAGCTCTAGGGCTAGCGGGAGGGCCGGGGAGCTGTTTTTT. Translating it yields CASSSRASGRAGELFF. Full variable domain (remainder filled in from reference TRBV7-2 and TRBJ2-2): GAGVSQSPSNKVTEKGKDVELRCDPISGHTALYWYRQSLGQGLEFLIYFQGNSAPDKSGLPSDRFSAERTGGSVSTLTIQRTQQEDSAVYLCASSSRASGRAGELFFGEGSRLTVL.

The chain carries TRBV9 and TRBJ2-1; D may be TRBD1 (6 bases). Trimming shortened V by 0 bases and J by 6 bases, and 10 bases separated the two germline ends. CDR1 and CDR2 from the germline V gene are SGDLS and YYNGEE. The CDR3 spans 14 residues. DNA of the CDR3: TGTGCCAGCAGCGTAGCTAGAGGGGGCAATGAGCAGTTCTTC. It specifies CASSVARGGNEQFF.

The V and J genes are TRBV2 and TRBJ1-6; 7 bases agree with TRBD1. The CDR3 runs 13 residues. After removal of 7 bases from V and 7 bases from J, the junction contained 4 bases not matched to a gene. Looked up from germline, CDR1 is SNHLY and CDR2 is FYNNEI. CDR3 in DNA: TGTGCCAGCACGGGACAGCAAAATTCACCCCTCCACTTT. It specifies CASTGQQNSPLHF.

V usage is TRBV5-8 and J usage is TRBJ1-6; D not resolved. V was shortened by 0 bases and J by 6 bases, with 10 bases between the two germline ends. Germline V gives CDR1 SGHTS, CDR2 YDEGEE. The CDR3 loop spans 15 amino acids. The CDR3 DNA reads TGTGCCAGCAGCTTGGGACGGGGTTTTAATTCACCCCTCCACTTT. Residues: CASSLGRGFNSPLHF. Looking up the rest from reference TRBV5-8 and TRBJ1-6 gives the full variable domain: EAGVTQSPTHLIKTRGQQATLRCSPISGHTSVYWYQQALGLGLQFLLWYDEGEERNRGNFPPRFSGRQFPNYSSELNVNALELEDSALYLCASSLGRGFNSPLHFGNGTRLTVT.

The rearrangement uses TRBV6-5 and TRBJ1-4; 9 bases align to TRBD1. The CDR3 length is 15 residues. Germline CDR1 and CDR2: MNHEY and SVGAGI. The V gene end was trimmed by 5 bases and the J gene end by 4 bases; junction bases not matched to a gene: 5. This CDR3 is CASSKGQGLNEKLFF. In DNA form, the CDR3 reads TGTGCCAGCAGTAAGGGACAGGGACTTAATGAAAAACTGTTTTTT.

The rearrangement uses TRBV6-6 and TRBJ1-5; 7 bases line up with TRBD1. Germline-derived CDR1 and CDR2 are MNHNY and SVGAGI (reference sequence). Losses at the gene ends were 5 bases for V and 1 base for J; bases not matched to a gene: 8. CDR3 length: 16 amino acids. The CDR3 bases are TGTGCCAGCAGTCGACTACAGGGGACGAGCAATCAGCCCCAGCATTTT. Residues: CASSRLQGTSNQPQHF.

The chain uses TRBV6-6 and TRBJ2-1; 13 bases are a match to TRBD2. The V gene's germline CDR1 is MNHNY and CDR2 SVGAGI (reference sequence). The CDR3 is made up of 15 amino acids. The J segment lost 4 bases and the V segment lost 10 bases, leaving 7 bases of the junction unmatched. The CDR3 DNA reads TGTGCCACCTCAAGGACTAGCGGGAGTTACAATGAGCAGTTCTTC. It translates to CATSRTSGSYNEQFF.

CDR3 sequence (DNA): TGTGCCAGCAGCGACAGGGTGGGGGGCAATGAGCAGTTCTTC. It is translated as CASSDRVGGNEQFF. This chain links TRBV6-5 with TRBJ2-1; D may be TRBD1 (7 bases). The CDR3 is 14 residues long. With 6 bases removed from V and 6 bases from J, the gap between germline ends came to 15 bases. The germline gives CDR1 MNHEY, CDR2 SVGAGI.

V and J are TRBV18 and TRBJ2-7, with D possibly being TRBD2 (5 bases). Germline loops: CDR1 KGHSH, CDR2 LQKENI. The V end was cut by 4 bases, the J end by 0 bases, with 13 bases between. This CDR3 has 15 residues. The CDR3 is CASSLLSGNSYEQYF. The CDR3 DNA sequence: TGTGCCAGCTCACTTCTGTCCGGGAACTCCTACGAGCAGTACTTC. The full variable domain, in which reference TRBV18 and TRBJ2-7 provide the parts outside the CDR3, is NAGVMQNPRHLVRRRGQEARLRCSPMKGHSHVYWYRQLPEEGLKFMVYLQKENIIDESGMPKERFSAEFPKEGPSILRIQQVVRGDSAAYFCASSLLSGNSYEQYFGPGTRLTVT.

V and J are TRBV10-1 and TRBJ2-3; TRBD2 agrees at 7 bases. Germline CDR1 WNHNN, CDR2 SYGVQD (reference sequence). J was trimmed by 1 base and V by 3 bases; bases with no gene match: 4. The CDR3 loop spans 15 amino acids. The CDR3 loop reads CASSDKAGGTDTQYF. In DNA, the CDR3 is TGCGCCAGCAGTGATAAGGCGGGGGGCACAGATACGCAGTATTTT.

This rearrangement joins TRBV7-3 to TRBJ2-5; 8 positions match TRBD1. The trim removed 6 bases at V and 11 bases at J, leaving 8 bases unmatched. This CDR3 has 12 residues. Germline CDR1 is SGHTA and CDR2 is FQGTGA. The DNA for the CDR3 is TGTGCCAGCAGTTACGGACAGGGTGAGCAGTACTTC. Amino acid sequence: CASSYGQGEQYF.

V gene TRBV6-1 combines with J gene TRBJ1-4; D gene unclear. V lost 4 bases, J lost 6 bases, and 9 bases lay in between. This CDR3 comprises 13 residues. The germline gives CDR1 MNHNS, CDR2 SASEGT. CDR3 nucleotide sequence: TGTGCCAGCAGTGCCCGGGAAGATGAAAAACTGTTTTTT. Translation: CASSAREDEKLFF.

V and J are TRBV2 and TRBJ2-7, with TRBD1 identical over 8 bases. This CDR3 spans 15 amino acids. J was trimmed by 0 bases and V by 7 bases; bases with no gene match: 8. CDR1 SNHLY and CDR2 FYNNEI come from the germline V gene. CDR3 DNA sequence: TGTGCCAGCACAAAAGCCGGGACAGGCTCCTACGAGCAGTACTTC. Its protein is CASTKAGTGSYEQYF.